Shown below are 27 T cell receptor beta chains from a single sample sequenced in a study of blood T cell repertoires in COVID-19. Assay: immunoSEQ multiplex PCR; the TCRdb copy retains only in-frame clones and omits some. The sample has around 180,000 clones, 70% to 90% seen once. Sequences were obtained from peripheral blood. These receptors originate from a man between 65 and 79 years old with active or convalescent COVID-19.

The CDR3 spells CASSTLGGAGQPQHF. CDR3 DNA: TGTGCCAGCAGTACCTTGGGGGGGGCTGGTCAGCCCCAGCATTTT. V gene TRBV6-5 combines with J gene TRBJ1-5; tentatively, D is TRBD1 (6 bases). The germline CDR1 and CDR2 sequences are MNHEY and SVGAGI. This CDR3 spans 15 amino acids. Trimming took off 5 bases at V and 6 bases at J, with 17 bases between the two ends.

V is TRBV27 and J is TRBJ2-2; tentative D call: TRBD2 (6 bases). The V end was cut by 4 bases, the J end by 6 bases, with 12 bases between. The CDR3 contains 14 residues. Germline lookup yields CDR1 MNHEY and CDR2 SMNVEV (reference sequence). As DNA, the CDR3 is TGTGCCAGCAGTTCGATACTAGCTTCCGGGGAGCTGTTTTTT. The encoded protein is CASSSILASGELFF.

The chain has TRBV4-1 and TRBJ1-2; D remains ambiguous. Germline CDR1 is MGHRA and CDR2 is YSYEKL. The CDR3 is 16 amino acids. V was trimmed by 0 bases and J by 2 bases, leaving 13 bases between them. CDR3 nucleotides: TGCGCCAGCAGCCAAGATCGAGGCGGGTACAACTATGGCTACACCTTC. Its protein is CASSQDRGGYNYGYTF.

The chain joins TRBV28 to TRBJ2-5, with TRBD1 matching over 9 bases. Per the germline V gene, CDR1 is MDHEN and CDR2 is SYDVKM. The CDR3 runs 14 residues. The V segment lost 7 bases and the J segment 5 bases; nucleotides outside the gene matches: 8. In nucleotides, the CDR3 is TGTGCCAGCACTAATGACAGGGGGGTTGAGACCCAGTACTTC. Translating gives CASTNDRGVETQYF. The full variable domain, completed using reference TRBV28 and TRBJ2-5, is DVKVTQSSRYLVKRTGEKVFLECVQDMDHENMFWYRQDPGLGLRLIYFSYDVKMKEKGDIPEGYSVSREKKERFSLILESASTNQTSMYLCASTNDRGVETQYFGPGTRLLVL.

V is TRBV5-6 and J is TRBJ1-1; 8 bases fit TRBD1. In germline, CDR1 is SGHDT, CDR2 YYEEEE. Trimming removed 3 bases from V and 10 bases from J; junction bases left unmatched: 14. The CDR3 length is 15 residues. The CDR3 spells CASSSVRGDRSPAFF. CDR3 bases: TGTGCCAGCAGCTCTGTGCGAGGGGACAGGAGCCCAGCTTTCTTT.

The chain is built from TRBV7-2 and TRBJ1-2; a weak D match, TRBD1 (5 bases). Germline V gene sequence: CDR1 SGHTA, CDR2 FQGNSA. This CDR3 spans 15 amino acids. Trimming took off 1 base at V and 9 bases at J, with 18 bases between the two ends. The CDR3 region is CASSLEPRGGDRYTF. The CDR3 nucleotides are TGTGCCAGCAGCTTAGAGCCGAGGGGAGGAGATCGCTACACCTTC.

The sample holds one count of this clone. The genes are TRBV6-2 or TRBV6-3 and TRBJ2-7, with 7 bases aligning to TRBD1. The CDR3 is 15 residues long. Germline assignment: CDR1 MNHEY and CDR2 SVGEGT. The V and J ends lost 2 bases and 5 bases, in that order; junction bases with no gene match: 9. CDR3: CASSYGDSRRDEQYF. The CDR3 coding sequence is TGTGCCAGCAGTTACGGGGACAGCCGCCGGGACGAGCAGTACTTC.

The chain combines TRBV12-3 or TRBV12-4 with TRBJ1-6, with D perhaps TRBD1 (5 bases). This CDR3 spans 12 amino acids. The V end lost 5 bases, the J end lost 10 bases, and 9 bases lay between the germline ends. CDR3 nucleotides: TGTGCCAGCAGTCCAGGGTGGTCACCCCTCCACTTT. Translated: CASSPGWSPLHF.

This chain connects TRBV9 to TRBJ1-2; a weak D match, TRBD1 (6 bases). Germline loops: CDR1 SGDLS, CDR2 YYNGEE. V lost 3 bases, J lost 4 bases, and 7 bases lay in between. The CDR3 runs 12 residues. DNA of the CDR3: TGTGCCAGCAGCGGGACAGTCTATGGCTACACCTTC. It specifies CASSGTVYGYTF. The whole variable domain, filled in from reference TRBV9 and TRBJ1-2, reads DSGVTQTPKHLITATGQRVTLRCSPRSGDLSVYWYQQSLDQGLQFLIQYYNGEERAKGNILERFSAQQFPDLHSELNLSSLELGDSALYFCASSGTVYGYTFGSGTRLTVV.

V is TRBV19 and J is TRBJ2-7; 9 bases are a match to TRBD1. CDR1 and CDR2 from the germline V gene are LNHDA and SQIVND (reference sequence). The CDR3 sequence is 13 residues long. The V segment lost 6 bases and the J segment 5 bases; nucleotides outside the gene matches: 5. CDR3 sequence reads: CASSLTGGHEQYF. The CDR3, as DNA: TGTGCCAGTAGCCTTACAGGGGGCCACGAGCAGTACTTC.

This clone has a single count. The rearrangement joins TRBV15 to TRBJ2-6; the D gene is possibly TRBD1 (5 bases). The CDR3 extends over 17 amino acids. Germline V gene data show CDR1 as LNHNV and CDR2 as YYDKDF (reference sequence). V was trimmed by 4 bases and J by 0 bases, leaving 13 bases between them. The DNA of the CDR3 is TGTGCCACCAGCAACCCAAGGGGAAGCTCTGGGGCCAACGTCCTGACTTTC. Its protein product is CATSNPRGSSGANVLTF.

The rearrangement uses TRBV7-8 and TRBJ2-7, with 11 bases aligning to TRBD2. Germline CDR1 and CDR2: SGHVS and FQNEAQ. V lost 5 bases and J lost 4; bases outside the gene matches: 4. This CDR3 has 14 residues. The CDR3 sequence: CASSTSGSWYEQYF. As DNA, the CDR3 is TGTGCCAGCAGCACTAGCGGGAGTTGGTACGAGCAGTACTTC. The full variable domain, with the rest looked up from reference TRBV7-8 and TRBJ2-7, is GAGVSQSPRYKVAKRGQDVALRCDPISGHVSLFWYQQALGQGPEFLTYFQNEAQLDKSGLPSDRFFAERPEGSVSTLKIQRTQQEDSAVYLCASSTSGSWYEQYFGPGTRLTVT.

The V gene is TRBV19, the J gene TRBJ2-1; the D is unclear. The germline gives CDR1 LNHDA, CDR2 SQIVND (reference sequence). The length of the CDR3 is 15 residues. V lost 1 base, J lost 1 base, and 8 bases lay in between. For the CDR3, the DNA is TGTGCCAGTAGTATAGGGCAAACGTCCTACAATGAGCAGTTCTTC. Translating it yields CASSIGQTSYNEQFF.

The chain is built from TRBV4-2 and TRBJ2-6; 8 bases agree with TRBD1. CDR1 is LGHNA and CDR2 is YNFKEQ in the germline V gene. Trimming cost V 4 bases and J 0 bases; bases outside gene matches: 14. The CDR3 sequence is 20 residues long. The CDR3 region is CASSLAWTGSTSSGANVLTF. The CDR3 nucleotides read TGTGCCAGCAGCCTCGCATGGACAGGGTCTACCTCCTCTGGGGCCAACGTCCTGACTTTC.

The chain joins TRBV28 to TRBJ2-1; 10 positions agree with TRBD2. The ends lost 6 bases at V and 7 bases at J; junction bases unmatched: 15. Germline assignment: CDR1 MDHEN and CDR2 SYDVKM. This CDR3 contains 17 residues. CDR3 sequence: CASRKGVLAGVWNEQFF. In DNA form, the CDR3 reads TGTGCCAGCAGAAAGGGGGTTCTAGCGGGAGTATGGAATGAGCAGTTCTTC. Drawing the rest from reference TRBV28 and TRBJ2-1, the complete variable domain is DVKVTQSSRYLVKRTGEKVFLECVQDMDHENMFWYRQDPGLGLRLIYFSYDVKMKEKGDIPEGYSVSREKKERFSLILESASTNQTSMYLCASRKGVLAGVWNEQFFGPGTRLTVL.

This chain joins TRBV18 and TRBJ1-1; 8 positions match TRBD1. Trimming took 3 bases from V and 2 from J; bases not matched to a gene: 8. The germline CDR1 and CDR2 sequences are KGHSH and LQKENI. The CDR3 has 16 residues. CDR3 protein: CASSPQGDRINTEAFF. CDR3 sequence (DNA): TGTGCCAGCTCACCCCAGGGGGACAGGATAAACACTGAAGCTTTCTTT. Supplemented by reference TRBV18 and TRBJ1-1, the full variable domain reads NAGVMQNPRHLVRRRGQEARLRCSPMKGHSHVYWYRQLPEEGLKFMVYLQKENIIDESGMPKERFSAEFPKEGPSILRIQQVVRGDSAAYFCASSPQGDRINTEAFFGQGTRLTVV.

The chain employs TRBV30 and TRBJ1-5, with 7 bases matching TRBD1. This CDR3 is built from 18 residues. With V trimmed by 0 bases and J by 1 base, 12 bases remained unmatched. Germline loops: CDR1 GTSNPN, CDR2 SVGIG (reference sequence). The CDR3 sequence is CAWSVLGFPGQSNQPQHF. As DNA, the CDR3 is TGTGCCTGGAGTGTACTAGGGTTCCCGGGACAGAGCAATCAGCCCCAGCATTTT.

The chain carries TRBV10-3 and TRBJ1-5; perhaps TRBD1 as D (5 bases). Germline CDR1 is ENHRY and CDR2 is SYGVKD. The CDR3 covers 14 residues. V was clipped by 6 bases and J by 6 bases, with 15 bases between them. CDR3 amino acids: CAISREGWGQPQHF. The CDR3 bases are TGTGCCATCAGCAGGGAGGGCTGGGGTCAGCCCCAGCATTTT.

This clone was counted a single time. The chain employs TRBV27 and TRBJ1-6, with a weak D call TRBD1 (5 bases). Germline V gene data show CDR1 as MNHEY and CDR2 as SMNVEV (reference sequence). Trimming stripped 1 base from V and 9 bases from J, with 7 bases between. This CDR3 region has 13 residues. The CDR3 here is CASSLYRGSPLHF. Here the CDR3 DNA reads TGTGCCAGCAGTTTATATAGGGGTTCACCCCTCCACTTT.

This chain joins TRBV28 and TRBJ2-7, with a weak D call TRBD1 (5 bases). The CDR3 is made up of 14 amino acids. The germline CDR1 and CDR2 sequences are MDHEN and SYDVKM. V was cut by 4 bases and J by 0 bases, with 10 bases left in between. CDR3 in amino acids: CASSYMGLSYEQYF. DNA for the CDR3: TGTGCCAGCAGTTATATGGGGCTCTCCTACGAGCAGTACTTC.

The CDR3 DNA reads TGTGCCAGCACCTCAAGGGCTAGCGGGGCCTACGAGCAGTACTTC. This sequence encodes CASTSRASGAYEQYF. The V and J genes are TRBV28 and TRBJ2-7; 9 nucleotides line up with TRBD2. The germline V gene encodes CDR1 MDHEN and CDR2 SYDVKM. Trimming took 7 bases from V and 2 from J; bases not matched to a gene: 9. This CDR3 contains 15 residues.

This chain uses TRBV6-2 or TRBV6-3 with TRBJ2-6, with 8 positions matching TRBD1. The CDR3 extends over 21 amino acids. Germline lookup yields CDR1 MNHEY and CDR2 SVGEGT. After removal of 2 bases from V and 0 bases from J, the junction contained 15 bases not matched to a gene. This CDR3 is CASSYRLGTGLGLSGANVLTF. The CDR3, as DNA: TGTGCCAGCAGTTACAGACTCGGGACAGGTTTGGGGCTCTCTGGGGCCAACGTCCTGACTTTC.

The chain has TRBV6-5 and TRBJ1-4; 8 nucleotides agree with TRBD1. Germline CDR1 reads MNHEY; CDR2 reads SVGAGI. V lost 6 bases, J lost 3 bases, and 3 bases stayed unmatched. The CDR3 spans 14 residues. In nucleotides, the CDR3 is TGTGCCAGCAGCAGGGGGCTAGCTAATGAAAAACTGTTTTTT. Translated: CASSRGLANEKLFF.

The CDR3: CASTTYGQGVDNEQFF. The CDR3 nucleotides are TGTGCCAGCACCACCTACGGACAGGGGGTCGACAATGAGCAGTTCTTC. The chain combines TRBV5-8 with TRBJ2-1; TRBD1 agrees at 10 bases. The germline V gene encodes CDR1 SGHTS and CDR2 YDEGEE. This CDR3 is 16 amino acids long. The V segment lost 6 bases and the J segment 5 bases; nucleotides outside the gene matches: 11.

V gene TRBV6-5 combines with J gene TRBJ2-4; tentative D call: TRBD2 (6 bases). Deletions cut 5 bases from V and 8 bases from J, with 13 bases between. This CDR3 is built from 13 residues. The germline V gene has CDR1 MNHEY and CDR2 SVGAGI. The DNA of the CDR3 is TGTGCCAGCAGTCCTTCGGGGGTGGACATTCAGTACTTC. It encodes CASSPSGVDIQYF.

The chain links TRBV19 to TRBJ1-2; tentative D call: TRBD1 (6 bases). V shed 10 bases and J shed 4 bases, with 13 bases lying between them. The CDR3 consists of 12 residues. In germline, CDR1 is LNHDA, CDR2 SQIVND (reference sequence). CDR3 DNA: TGTGCCACATTACAGGGAGCCTATGGCTACACCTTC. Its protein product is CATLQGAYGYTF.

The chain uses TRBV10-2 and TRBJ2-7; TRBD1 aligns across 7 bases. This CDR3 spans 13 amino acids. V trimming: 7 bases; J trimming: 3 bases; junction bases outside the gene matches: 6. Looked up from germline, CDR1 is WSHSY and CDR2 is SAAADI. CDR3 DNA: TGCGCCAGCACCGGGACAGATGTCTACGAGCAGTACTTC. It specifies CASTGTDVYEQYF.